This T cell receptor (beta chain) was captured in a study of blood T cell repertoires in COVID-19. Study context: Some COVID-19 samples were acute and others convalescent; all came from the United States, Italy and Spain. In each case, the material was cDNA or gDNA derived from T cells, B-cell-depleted T cells, or PBMCs.

The germline V and J ends were trimmed by 2 bases and 6 bases, with 17 bases remaining between them. CDR3 size: 15 residues. The germline CDR1 and CDR2 sequences are SGHAT and FQNNGV. In the source study's methods: Researchers report that nucleated cell counts were estimated from reference gene primer amplification. Method: immunoSEQ multiplex PCR; TCRdb's copy keeps in-frame clones and lacks some. V, J and clone size are those of that table, while D and trimming were read from the DNA. This table has approximately 470,000 clones, over 75% appearing once. This clone was seen a handful of times. The sample consisted of peripheral blood. This clonotype originated in a human donor in a cohort sampled during active COVID-19. The gene calls are TRBV11-2 and TRBJ2-7; D perhaps matches TRBD2 (6 bases). The CDR3 DNA reads TGTGCCAGCAGCTTAAACGCGGGAAATCTGGGCGAGCAGTACTTC. It encodes CASSLNAGNLGEQYF.